A selection of T cell receptor beta chains follows, all from one sample in a study of T cells of healthy individuals. TCRdb called the 5' RACE reads again in MiXCR, with one record for every CDR3 protein. The sample has about 53,000 distinct CDR3 sequences, roughly 14% seen once. The receptors were sampled from a human donor in good health. CDR3s leave out the opening cysteine and the closing phenylalanine or tryptophan. A D gene is named only where the DNA matches it firmly.

v_gene,j_gene,d_gene,CDR3aa
TRBV7-2,TRBJ2-1,TRBD2,ASDVAGGTYNEQF
TRBV6-6,TRBJ2-3,TRBD2,ASSYLTAGEWKKDTQY
TRBV7-2,TRBJ2-7,NA,ASSPGPRTEQY
TRBV18,TRBJ2-2,NA,ASSGNTGELF
TRBV25-1,TRBJ1-1,NA,ASSESGRGRNTEAF
TRBV2,TRBJ1-6,NA,ASSAENSPLH
TRBV4-3,TRBJ1-5,TRBD1,ASSSAFTGGRQPQH
TRBV6-2/TRBV6-3,TRBJ2-7,TRBD2,ASSYSGLAGAYEQY
TRBV2,TRBJ2-5,TRBD2,ASSRGSGGLYQETQY
TRBV24-1,TRBJ2-5,NA,ATSDSRETQY
TRBV12-3/TRBV12-4,TRBJ2-7,TRBD1,ASSPQGSSYEQY
TRBV6-2/TRBV6-3,TRBJ2-3,NA,ASNLRPPARTDTQY
TRBV3-1,TRBJ2-5,TRBD2,ASSKGLAGPQETQY
TRBV20-1,TRBJ2-3,TRBD2,SARDLLAGTDTQY
TRBV29-1,TRBJ2-1,NA,SVYPGPYNEQF
TRBV12-5,TRBJ1-2,NA,ASGTRENYGYT